Following are 27 T cell receptor beta chains from one sample sequenced in a study of blood T cells in healthy people across ages. With a J-beta primer mix and a sample-barcoded 5' primer, a second PCR ran 7 to 11 cycles. TCRdb passed the 5' RACE reads through MiXCR, listing each CDR3 protein once. The table has over 600,000 distinct CDR3 sequences, 46% seen once. Sequenced: blood. These receptors originate from a man older than 75 in good health.

This chain uses TRBV11-3 with TRBJ1-1, with a possible D match to TRBD1 (6 bases). Between the trimmed V and J ends, which lost 1 base and 5 bases, there was a span of 11 bases. Germline assignment: CDR1 SGHNT and CDR2 YENEEA. This CDR3 has 14 residues. CDR3 in amino acids: CASSLVTGRTEAFF. The CDR3 DNA follows: TGTGCCAGCAGCTTAGTAACAGGGCGAACTGAAGCTTTCTTT.

This rearrangement joins TRBV3-1 to TRBJ2-3; D unresolved. The CDR3 is 13 residues long. CDR1 and CDR2 (germline): LGHDT, YNNKEL (reference sequence). The V end lost 0 bases, the J end lost 5 bases, and 6 bases lay between the germline ends. The CDR3: CASSQDRQDTQYF. In DNA form, the CDR3 reads TGTGCCAGCAGCCAAGATAGGCAAGATACGCAGTATTTT.

This clonotype has only a few counts. V usage is TRBV11-3 and J usage is TRBJ1-2; TRBD1 might be the D (6 bases). Germline V gives CDR1 SGHNT, CDR2 YENEEA. The CDR3 has 12 amino acids. Trimming cost V 8 bases and J 5 bases, with 12 bases left between them. The CDR3 protein is CASGLTGYGYTF. In nucleotides, the CDR3 is TGTGCCAGCGGGTTAACAGGGTATGGCTACACCTTC.

In the case of this clonotype: An end of the junction differs from the germline gene, which may be a read error. The chain carries TRBV4-1 and TRBJ1-5; TRBD1 agrees at 8 bases. The CDR3 covers 16 residues. CDR1 and CDR2 (germline): MGHRA, YSYEKL. The CDR3 protein is CARSQGAGGSNQPQHF. Written as DNA, the CDR3 is TGCGCCCGCAGCCAGGGGGCAGGGGGGAGCAATCAGCCCCAGCATTTT.

This clonotype has more than one count but fewer than ten. The gene calls are TRBV7-2 and TRBJ2-5, with D unclear. CDR1 is SGHTA, CDR2 FQGNSA, per germline. This CDR3 comprises 13 residues. With 2 bases removed from V and 1 base from J, the gap between germline ends came to 5 bases. CDR3 nucleotide sequence: TGTGCCAGCAGCTTATCATTCCAAGAGACCCAGTACTTC. Its translation: CASSLSFQETQYF.

The rearrangement uses TRBV10-3 and TRBJ2-7, with a weak D call TRBD2 (8 bases). This CDR3 is built from 14 residues. V lost 10 bases and J lost 7, with 23 bases in between. Germline CDR1 reads ENHRY; CDR2 reads SYGVKD. CDR3 coding DNA: TGTGCCACACTCCGGGAGGGGGCTAGCAATGAGCAGTACTTC. This gives the protein CATLREGASNEQYF.

V usage is TRBV6-6 and J usage is TRBJ2-2; 11 bases line up with TRBD1. CDR1 and CDR2 (germline): MNHNY, SVGAGI (reference sequence). Germline trimming cut 6 bases from V and 5 bases from J; bases unmatched to any gene: 8. The CDR3 totals 16 residues. As DNA, the CDR3 is TGTGCCAGCAGCCCATCCGGGACAGGGGGGACCGGGGAGCTGTTTTTT. Amino acids: CASSPSGTGGTGELFF.

The J gene is TRBJ2-6, the V gene TRBV29-1, with D unresolved. V dropped 6 bases and J dropped 1 base, with 13 bases sitting between them. The CDR3 totals 15 residues. Per the germline V gene, CDR1 is SQVTM and CDR2 is ANQGSEA. The CDR3: CSVGWRDSGANVLTF. The DNA for the CDR3 is TGCAGCGTCGGTTGGCGTGATTCTGGGGCCAACGTCCTGACTTTC.

The chain carries TRBV5-1 and TRBJ1-1, with a possible D match to TRBD1 (5 bases). This CDR3 region has 17 residues. V was pared by 0 bases and J by 5 bases, with 20 bases between. CDR1 and CDR2 (germline): SGHRS, YFSETQ. The CDR3 DNA follows: TGCGCCAGCAGCTTGGAAAGCATGCAGGGTGGGGAAACTGAAGCTTTCTTT. Translation: CASSLESMQGGETEAFF.

This chain links TRBV11-3 with TRBJ2-1, with a tentative D call TRBD2 (7 bases). Germline V CDR1 and CDR2: SGHNT, YENEEA. There are 14 residues in the CDR3. Trimming took 6 bases from V and 11 from J, leaving 20 bases between them. The CDR3 loop reads CASRVRERGNQQFF. The DNA for the CDR3 is TGTGCCAGCAGGGTGCGGGAGAGGGGGAATCAGCAGTTCTTC. The full variable domain, rest sourced from reference TRBV11-3 and TRBJ2-1, is EAGVVQSPRYKIIEKKQPVAFWCNPISGHNTLYWYLQNLGQGPELLIRYENEEAVDDSQLPKDRFSAERLKGVDSTLKIQPAELGDSAVYLCASRVRERGNQQFFGPGTRLTVL.

This rearrangement joins TRBV18 to TRBJ1-2, with 7 positions matching TRBD1. Germline-derived CDR1 and CDR2 are KGHSH and LQKENI. J lost 2 bases, V lost 2 bases, and 20 bases had no gene match. The CDR3 spans 20 residues. The CDR3 coding sequence is TGTGCCAGCTCACCAAACGAAAACCCTTCGGCGGGACAGAAAAACTATGGCTACACCTTC. Residues: CASSPNENPSAGQKNYGYTF.

This chain joins TRBV7-3 and TRBJ2-5; tentative D call: TRBD2 (6 bases). The germline gives CDR1 SGHTA, CDR2 FQGTGA. The CDR3 consists of 14 residues. Trimming removed 5 bases from V and 11 bases from J, with 21 bases in between. In DNA, the CDR3 is TGTGCCAGCAGCCTTAGCGGCCAGAACAATGAGCAGTACTTC. Its protein product is CASSLSGQNNEQYF.

This clonotype occurred a few times. The chain employs TRBV7-9 and TRBJ2-1; weak D call: TRBD2 (5 bases). This CDR3 region has 19 residues. Germline CDR1 SEHNR, CDR2 FQNEAQ (reference sequence). Deletions cut 2 bases from V and 3 bases from J, with 23 bases between. CDR3 loop: CASSLLGGSYLTFYNEQFF. For the CDR3, the DNA is TGTGCCAGCAGCTTATTAGGCGGGTCTTACCTAACCTTCTACAATGAGCAGTTCTTC.

In this sample, this clonotype turned up many times. This rearrangement joins TRBV6-5 to TRBJ1-4; D unclear. The CDR3 is made up of 12 amino acids. Germline CDR1 reads MNHEY; CDR2 reads SVGAGI. The V end lost 6 bases, the J end lost 10 bases, and 12 bases lay between the germline ends. CDR3 region: CASSGPRGKLFF. The CDR3 nucleotides read TGTGCCAGCAGCGGACCCCGAGGAAAACTGTTTTTT.

The CDR3 nucleotides read TGTGCCAGCAGCGTAGTCCCCGAGGCGGAGACCCAGTTCTTC. It yields the protein CASSVVPEAETQFF. This chain links TRBV9 with TRBJ2-1; D gene uncertain. Germline V CDR1 and CDR2: SGDLS, YYNGEE. With 0 bases removed from V and 13 bases from J, the gap between germline ends came to 17 bases. The CDR3 length is 14 residues.

To note about this clonotype: A much larger clone sits a single nucleotide away, making a read error possible. The V gene is TRBV7-2, the J gene TRBJ2-1; TRBD2 is a possible D gene (6 bases). The germline V gene has CDR1 SGHTA and CDR2 FQGNSA. This CDR3 is 14 amino acids long. V shed 5 bases and J shed 13 bases, with 21 bases lying between them. CDR3: CASSPRDFQETQFF. As DNA, the CDR3 is TGTGCCAGCAGCCCCCGGGACTTCCAAGAGACCCAGTTCTTC.

The chain is built from TRBV24-1 and TRBJ2-2, with a possible D match to TRBD1 (6 bases). CDR1 is KGHDR and CDR2 is SFDVKD in the germline V gene. V lost 4 bases, J lost 4 bases, and 18 bases lay in between. The CDR3 has 17 residues. The CDR3 sequence is CATSDPRTARGTGELFF. Here the CDR3 DNA reads TGTGCCACCAGTGACCCGCGGACAGCCCGGGGCACCGGGGAGCTGTTTTTT.

Regarding this clonotype: Being one base from a much bigger clone, this may be a read error. The rearrangement joins TRBV6-4 to TRBJ2-3, with a weak D call TRBD2 (6 bases). The germline V gene has CDR1 MRHNA and CDR2 SNTAGT. Trimming removed 3 bases from V and 1 base from J, with 8 bases in between. The CDR3 runs 14 residues. The chain's CDR3 is CASSEVAGTDTQYF. Written as DNA, the CDR3 is TGTGCCAGCAGTGAGGTAGCGGGCACAGATACGCAGTATTTT.

Worth noting for this clonotype: One end of the junction fails to match germline, which may point to a read error. J is TRBJ2-5 and V is TRBV27; 11 bases are shared with TRBD2. Germline lookup yields CDR1 MNHEY and CDR2 SMNVEV (reference sequence). The CDR3 consists of 15 residues. This CDR3 reads CANSAGTSGYNEQYF. The CDR3 DNA sequence: TGTGCCAACAGTGCCGGGACTAGCGGATACAATGAGCAGTACTTC.

The rearrangement links TRBV7-2 to TRBJ2-5; 8 nucleotides align to TRBD2. The J segment lost 5 bases and the V segment lost 1 base, leaving 6 bases of the junction unmatched. The CDR3 is 15 amino acids. CDR1 and CDR2 (germline): SGHTA, FQGNSA. CDR3 sequence reads: CASSLDRRGVETQYF. The CDR3 DNA reads TGTGCCAGCAGCTTAGACCGGCGGGGGGTGGAGACCCAGTACTTC.

This chain connects TRBV20-1 to TRBJ2-7, with D possibly called TRBD1 or TRBD2 (5 bases each). Between the trimmed V and J ends, which lost 6 bases and 6 bases, there was a span of 15 bases. The CDR3 has 12 residues. Germline-derived CDR1 and CDR2 are DFQATT and SNEGSKA (reference sequence). The CDR3 nucleotides read TGCAGTGCAATCAGAGGGGAATTCGAGCAGTACTTC. The encoded protein is CSAIRGEFEQYF.

The V and J genes are TRBV28 and TRBJ2-4; 8 nucleotides match TRBD1. The CDR3 runs to 18 residues. Germline loops: CDR1 MDHEN, CDR2 SYDVKM. The V segment lost 6 bases and the J segment 0 bases; nucleotides outside the gene matches: 13. This chain's CDR3 is CASSPRGTGTLAKNIQYF. CDR3 bases: TGTGCCAGCAGCCCAAGGGGGACAGGAACCTTAGCCAAAAACATTCAGTACTTC.

This sequence joins TRBV7-8 and TRBJ2-1, with TRBD2 matching over 10 bases. The CDR3 contains 14 residues. CDR1 is SGHVS and CDR2 is FQNEAQ in the germline V gene. Germline trimming cut 5 bases from V and 7 bases from J; bases unmatched to any gene: 5. The CDR3 region has the DNA TGTGCCAGCAGCCCGTCTAGCGGGAGTAATGAGCAGTTCTTC. It yields the protein CASSPSSGSNEQFF. The variable domain in full, completed from reference TRBV7-8 and TRBJ2-1, reads GAGVSQSPRYKVAKRGQDVALRCDPISGHVSLFWYQQALGQGPEFLTYFQNEAQLDKSGLPSDRFFAERPEGSVSTLKIQRTQQEDSAVYLCASSPSSGSNEQFFGPGTRLTVL.

J is TRBJ1-1 and V is TRBV21-1. TRBV21-1 is a pseudogene. The CDR3 runs to 14 residues. The CDR3 here is CASSKGRNEAEAFF. Written as DNA, the CDR3 is TGTGCCAGCAGCAAAGGACGGAATGAGGCTGAAGCTTTCTTT.

This clonotype appeared a few times. The chain has TRBV5-1 and TRBJ2-1; D remains ambiguous. Germline CDR1 reads SGHRS; CDR2 reads YFSETQ. This CDR3 has 14 residues. The germline V and J ends were trimmed by 4 bases and 0 bases, with 8 bases remaining between them. The CDR3 nucleotides are TGCGCCAGCAGCCATGACCTCTCCTACAATGAGCAGTTCTTC. Translation gives CASSHDLSYNEQFF.

The chain couples TRBV7-2 to TRBJ1-2; D uncertain. The length of the CDR3 is 13 residues. Per the germline V gene, CDR1 is SGHTA and CDR2 is FQGNSA. The germline V and J ends were trimmed by 5 bases and 6 bases, with 13 bases remaining between them. The CDR3 sequence: CASSETYANGYTF. DNA for the CDR3: TGTGCCAGCAGCGAGACCTACGCGAATGGCTACACCTTC.

This rearrangement joins TRBV20-1 to TRBJ2-7; TRBD2 matches 11 bases. The CDR3 totals 14 residues. V trimming: 8 bases; J trimming: 6 bases; junction bases outside the gene matches: 12. Per germline, CDR1 DFQATT and CDR2 SNEGSKA (reference sequence). Written as DNA, the CDR3 is TGCAGTCTCCTACCGACTAGCGGGATGGGCGAGCAGTACTTC. Its protein is CSLLPTSGMGEQYF.